This is a list of T cell receptor beta chains from one sample in a study of cytomegalovirus exposure and HLA in healthy donors. Clones were sequenced by immunoSEQ multiplex PCR, and TCRdb holds only the in-frame ones, with some missing. The sample has tens of thousands of clones, 85% to 90% seen once; the top ten hold approximately 1.5%. Sequencing input: PBMCs. Receptor source: a woman aged 18-35 years in good health and CMV-seronegative. The CDR3 runs from the conserved cysteine through the conserved F or W. The order of the fields is CDR3 length, V gene, J gene, D gene, CDR3 protein. The D gene is left open where the match is weak.

length: 16; V: TRBV5-1; J: TRBJ2-4; D: -; CDR3: CASSPYPGLAKNIQYF
length: 15; V: TRBV27; J: TRBJ2-1; D: TRBD2; CDR3: CASSQGLAGGGEQFF
length: 15; V: TRBV5-1; J: TRBJ2-3; D: TRBD2; CDR3: CASSPGLAGTDTQYF
length: 17; V: TRBV11-3; J: TRBJ2-1; D: TRBD2; CDR3: CASSPGGGAGSYNEQFF
length: 13; V: TRBV30; J: TRBJ2-2; D: -; CDR3: CAWTGRPTGELFF
length: 14; V: TRBV7-2; J: TRBJ2-7; D: TRBD2; CDR3: CASSRLAGIYEQYF
length: 17; V: TRBV9; J: TRBJ2-1; D: TRBD2; CDR3: CASSAGTSVDSYNEQFF
length: 11; V: TRBV10-3; J: TRBJ2-5; D: TRBD1; CDR3: CAIRGQETQYF
length: 14; V: TRBV30; J: TRBJ1-2; D: TRBD1; CDR3: CAWIRDRGDYGYTF
length: 13; V: TRBV14; J: TRBJ1-1; D: -; CDR3: CASSQQGNTEAFF
length: 14; V: TRBV10-3; J: TRBJ1-1; D: -; CDR3: CAIRTDSGNTEAFF
length: 15; V: TRBV5-1; J: TRBJ2-1; D: TRBD2; CDR3: CASSLLAGRQPEQFF
length: 16; V: TRBV7-2; J: TRBJ2-3; D: TRBD1; CDR3: CASSLEPGGLADTQYF
length: 9; V: TRBV30; J: TRBJ1-2; D: -; CDR3: CACSNGYTF
length: 13; V: TRBV5-1; J: TRBJ1-2; D: -; CDR3: CASSPTDGLGYTF
length: 16; V: TRBV28; J: TRBJ2-7; D: TRBD2; CDR3: CASSFSGRAFFNEQYF
length: 13; V: TRBV2; J: TRBJ2-7; D: -; CDR3: CASNPRGSYEQYF
length: 16; V: TRBV9; J: TRBJ2-3; D: TRBD2; CDR3: CASSGPTSGSADTQYF
length: 14; V: TRBV5-1; J: TRBJ2-7; D: TRBD2; CDR3: CASSLASGSVEQYF
length: 16; V: TRBV6-1; J: TRBJ2-5; D: -; CDR3: CASSELGRVGQETQYF
length: 16; V: TRBV5-1; J: TRBJ2-2; D: TRBD2; CDR3: CASGIRLAGNTGELFF
length: 14; V: TRBV29-1; J: TRBJ1-2; D: -; CDR3: CSVESRALDYGYTF
length: 14; V: TRBV7-8; J: TRBJ1-1; D: -; CDR3: CASSSQTGNTEAFF
length: 17; V: TRBV27; J: TRBJ1-5; D: TRBD1; CDR3: CASSFLDRGSGNQPQHF
length: 14; V: TRBV6-4; J: TRBJ2-3; D: -; CDR3: CASSDIGSSDTQYF
length: 14; V: TRBV19; J: TRBJ2-7; D: TRBD1; CDR3: CASSSGTGAYEQYF
length: 17; V: TRBV18; J: TRBJ2-1; D: -; CDR3: CASSPPLVRSSYNEQFF
length: 15; V: TRBV7-2; J: TRBJ1-4; D: TRBD1; CDR3: CASSEQGTTNEKLFF
length: 16; V: TRBV27; J: TRBJ2-7; D: TRBD1; CDR3: CASSSITGTGIYEQYF
length: 16; V: TRBV4-1; J: TRBJ2-1; D: -; CDR3: CASSPLGGGSYNEQFF
length: 13; V: TRBV25-1; J: TRBJ1-2; D: -; CDR3: CASSSQTAYGYTF
length: 13; V: TRBV7-9; J: TRBJ1-2; D: -; CDR3: CASSLQGRRGYTF
length: 18; V: TRBV5-4; J: TRBJ2-4; D: -; CDR3: CASSPAQGGIGGKNIQYF
length: 15; V: TRBV5-4; J: TRBJ2-2; D: -; CDR3: CASSLPTGPTGELFF
length: 16; V: TRBV10-3; J: TRBJ2-1; D: TRBD2; CDR3: CAIRKTSGRGDNEQFF
length: 14; V: TRBV9; J: TRBJ2-2; D: TRBD2; CDR3: CASSGAGVGGELFF
length: 18; V: TRBV15; J: TRBJ2-7; D: -; CDR3: CATSRDSNSGLSDNEQYF
length: 13; V: TRBV7-9; J: TRBJ1-4; D: -; CDR3: CASSLVPQEKLFF
length: 11; V: TRBV30; J: TRBJ2-7; D: -; CDR3: CAWSASEATSF
length: 15; V: TRBV21-1; J: TRBJ1-5; D: -; CDR3: CASSKGQGCNQPQHF
length: 13; V: TRBV7-9; J: TRBJ1-1; D: -; CDR3: CASSLQEDTEAFF
length: 15; V: TRBV7-2; J: TRBJ1-1; D: -; CDR3: CASSLTSAAGAPAFF
length: 14; V: TRBV27; J: TRBJ2-7; D: -; CDR3: CASSVKQGYYEQYF